These T cell receptor beta chains were read from a single sample in a study of technical replicates of blood from a handful of donors. Assay used: immunoSEQ multiplex PCR; TCRdb lists only in-frame clones, some missing. The sample lists about 14,000 clones, approximately 78% occurring once. Sequenced material: PBMCs. Receptors originate from a human donor in good health. Both conserved end residues are part of each CDR3. D genes are given only for firm matches. The listing skips clone size in some rows; elsewhere it reads once, few, many or a size class.

clone size: -; V gene: TRBV6-1; D gene: -; J gene: TRBJ2-4; CDR3 DNA: TGTGCCAGCAGTGAGTTTGGGCCCAATTCCGACCCCAAAAACATTCAGTACTTC; CDR3 protein: CASSEFGPNSDPKNIQYF
clone size: -; V gene: TRBV5-1; D gene: -; J gene: TRBJ2-3; CDR3 DNA: TGCGCCAGCAGCTCCAGGGAATTTGGTACGCAGTATTTT; CDR3 protein: CASSSREFGTQYF
clone size: -; V gene: TRBV4-1; D gene: TRBD2; J gene: TRBJ2-1; CDR3 DNA: TGCGCCAGCAGCCAAGATCCAGCGGGGTACAATGAGCAGTTCTTC; CDR3 protein: CASSQDPAGYNEQFF
clone size: -; V gene: TRBV15; D gene: -; J gene: TRBJ2-1; CDR3 DNA: TGTGCCACCAGCCCCACAGGGAATGTCGGTCGGAATGAGCAGTTCTTC; CDR3 protein: CATSPTGNVGRNEQFF
clone size: -; V gene: TRBV7-8; D gene: TRBD2; J gene: TRBJ2-7; CDR3 DNA: TGTGCCAGCAGCTCCCCGACTAGCGGGAGGAACGAGCAGTACTTC; CDR3 protein: CASSSPTSGRNEQYF
clone size: once; V gene: TRBV7-8; D gene: TRBD2; J gene: TRBJ2-1; CDR3 DNA: TGTGCCAGCAGCTTACCTCGCCGACTAGCGGGAGGGTACAATGAGCAGTTCTTC; CDR3 protein: CASSLPRRLAGGYNEQFF
clone size: -; V gene: TRBV28; D gene: TRBD1; J gene: TRBJ2-1; CDR3 DNA: TGTGCCAGCAGTAGAGCTCAGGACAGGGCGCCGTTCTTC; CDR3 protein: CASSRAQDRAPFF
clone size: -; V gene: TRBV6-1; D gene: TRBD1; J gene: TRBJ1-2; CDR3 DNA: TGTGCCAGCAGTGAAGACGGGGACAGGCGAGGTGGCTACACCTTC; CDR3 protein: CASSEDGDRRGGYTF
clone size: -; V gene: TRBV2; D gene: -; J gene: TRBJ1-5; CDR3 DNA: TGTGCCAGCAGGCTCACAGGGATTCAGCCCCAGCATTTT; CDR3 protein: CASRLTGIQPQHF
clone size: -; V gene: TRBV2; D gene: TRBD1; J gene: TRBJ1-1; CDR3 DNA: TGTGCCAGCAGTGCAGGGGGTCTGGTTACTGAAGCTTTCTTT; CDR3 protein: CASSAGGLVTEAFF
clone size: -; V gene: TRBV28; D gene: -; J gene: TRBJ2-1; CDR3 DNA: TGTGCCAGCAGTTACGACAGCAAGCAGTTCTTC; CDR3 protein: CASSYDSKQFF
clone size: -; V gene: TRBV5-6; D gene: TRBD2; J gene: TRBJ2-5; CDR3 DNA: TGTGCCAGCAGCAAGGGACTAGCGGGCCCTAAGACCCAGTACTTC; CDR3 protein: CASSKGLAGPKTQYF
clone size: few; V gene: TRBV6-5; D gene: -; J gene: TRBJ1-3; CDR3 DNA: TGTGCCAGCAGTTACTCGAGTATCCTAGGAAACACCATATATTTT; CDR3 protein: CASSYSSILGNTIYF
clone size: -; V gene: TRBV7-6; D gene: -; J gene: TRBJ1-1; CDR3 DNA: TGTGCCAGCAGCCAGGGGATGAACACTGAAGCTTTCTTT; CDR3 protein: CASSQGMNTEAFF
clone size: few; V gene: TRBV19; D gene: -; J gene: TRBJ2-7; CDR3 DNA: TGTGCCAGTAGCCTAAGCGGTGCTACCTACGAGCAGTACTTC; CDR3 protein: CASSLSGATYEQYF
clone size: -; V gene: TRBV30; D gene: TRBD2; J gene: TRBJ2-2; CDR3 DNA: TGTGCCTGGAGTTCCGGGCTAGCGGCCGGGGAGCTGTTTTTT; CDR3 protein: CAWSSGLAAGELFF